This T cell receptor beta chain was captured in a study of T-cell memory formation after mild COVID-19. The germline CDR1 and CDR2 sequences are MGHRA and YSYEKL. The CDR3 has 16 amino acids. Trimming cost V 1 base and J 3 bases, with 15 bases left between them. Study findings and constraints: Proof of SARS-CoV-2 specificity was absent for the second-wave clones that crested on day 37. CD4+ bias marked clones expanding day 15 to 37, unlike balanced contracting clones.

Constant-segment primers and 5'RACE yielded cDNA libraries for TCR alpha and TCR beta, each carrying sample barcodes and UMIs. MiXCR, run by TCRdb on the 5' RACE reads, gives a single entry per CDR3 protein. The repertoire holds just over 300,000 distinct CDR3 sequences, with roughly 19% as singletons. For this clonotype: Its antigen is unidentified.

The source is a man younger than 30 who had mild COVID-19 (a few samples of this study predate the infection). Cell type and time point are not known. Source material: PBMCs or a T cell subset sorted from them (not recorded which). The chain uses TRBV4-1 and TRBJ1-2; D is undetermined. CDR3 sequence (DNA): TGCGCCAGCAGCCAAGTTTTAGGTCGCCGGTACTATGGCTACACCTTC. This gives the protein CASSQVLGRRYYGYTF.